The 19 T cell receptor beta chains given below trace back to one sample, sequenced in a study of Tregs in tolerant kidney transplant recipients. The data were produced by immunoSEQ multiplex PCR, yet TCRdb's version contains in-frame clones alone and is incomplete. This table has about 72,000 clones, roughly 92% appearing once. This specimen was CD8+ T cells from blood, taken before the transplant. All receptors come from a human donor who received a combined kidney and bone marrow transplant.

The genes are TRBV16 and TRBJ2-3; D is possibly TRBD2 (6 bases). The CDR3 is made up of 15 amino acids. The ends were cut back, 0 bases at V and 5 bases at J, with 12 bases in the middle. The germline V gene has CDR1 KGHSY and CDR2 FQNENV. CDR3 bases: TGTGCCAGCAGCCAATCGGGAGGCCCCAGAGATACGCAGTATTTT. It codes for CASSQSGGPRDTQYF. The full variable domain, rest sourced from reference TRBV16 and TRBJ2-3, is GEEVAQTPKHLVRGEGQKAKLYCAPIKGHSYVFWYQQVLKNEFKFLISFQNENVFDETGMPKERFSAKCLPNSPCSLEIQATKLEDSAVYFCASSQSGGPRDTQYFGPGTRLTVL.

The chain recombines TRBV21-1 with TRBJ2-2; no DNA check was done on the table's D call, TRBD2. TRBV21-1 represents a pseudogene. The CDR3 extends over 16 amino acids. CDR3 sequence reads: CASRIRGADFTGELFF. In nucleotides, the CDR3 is TGTGCCAGCAGGATCCGGGGGGCGGATTTTACCGGGGAGCTGTTTTTT.

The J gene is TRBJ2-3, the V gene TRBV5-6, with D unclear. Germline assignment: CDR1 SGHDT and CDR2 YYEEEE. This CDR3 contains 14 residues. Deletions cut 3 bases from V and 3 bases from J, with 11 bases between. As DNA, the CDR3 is TGTGCCAGCAGCTCGGCCGGGTGGACAGATACGCAGTATTTT. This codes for CASSSAGWTDTQYF.

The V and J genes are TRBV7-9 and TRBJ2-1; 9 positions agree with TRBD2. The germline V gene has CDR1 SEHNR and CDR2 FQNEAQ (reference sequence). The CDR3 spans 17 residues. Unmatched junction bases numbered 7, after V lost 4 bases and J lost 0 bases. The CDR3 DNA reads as TGTGCCAGCAGCTCGGGACTAGCAGGGAGCTCCTACAATGAGCAGTTCTTC. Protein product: CASSSGLAGSSYNEQFF.

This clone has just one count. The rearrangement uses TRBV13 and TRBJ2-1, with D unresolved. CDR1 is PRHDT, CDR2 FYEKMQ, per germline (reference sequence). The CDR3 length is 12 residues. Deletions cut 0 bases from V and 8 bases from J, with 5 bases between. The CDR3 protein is CASSLGSYEQFF. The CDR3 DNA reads TGTGCCAGCAGCTTAGGTAGCTATGAGCAGTTCTTC.

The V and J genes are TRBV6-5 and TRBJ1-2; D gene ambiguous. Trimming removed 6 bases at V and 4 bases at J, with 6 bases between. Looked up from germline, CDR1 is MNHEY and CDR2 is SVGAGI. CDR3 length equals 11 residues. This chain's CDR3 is CASSLGYGYTF. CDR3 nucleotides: TGTGCCAGCAGCCTCGGCTATGGCTACACCTTC.

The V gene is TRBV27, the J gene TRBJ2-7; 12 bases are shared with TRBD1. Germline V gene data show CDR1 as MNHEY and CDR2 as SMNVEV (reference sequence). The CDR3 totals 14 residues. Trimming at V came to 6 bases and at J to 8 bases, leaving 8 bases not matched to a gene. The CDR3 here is CASSPGQGAPKQYF. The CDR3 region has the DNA TGTGCCAGCAGCCCGGGACAGGGGGCACCCAAGCAGTACTTC.

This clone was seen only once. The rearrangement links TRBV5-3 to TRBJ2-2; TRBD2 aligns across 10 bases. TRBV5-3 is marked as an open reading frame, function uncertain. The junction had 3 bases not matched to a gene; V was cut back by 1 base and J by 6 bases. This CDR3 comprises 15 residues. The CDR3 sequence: CARSLTSGDPGELFF. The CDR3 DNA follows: TGTGCCAGAAGCTTGACTAGCGGGGATCCCGGGGAGCTGTTTTTT.

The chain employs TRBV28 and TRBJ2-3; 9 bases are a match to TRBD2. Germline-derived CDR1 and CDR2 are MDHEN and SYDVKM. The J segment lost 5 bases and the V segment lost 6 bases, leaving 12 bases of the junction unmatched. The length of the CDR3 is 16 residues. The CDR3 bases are TGTGCCAGCAGCCAAAAGCGGGGGGCGAGCTTAGATACGCAGTATTTT. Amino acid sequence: CASSQKRGASLDTQYF.

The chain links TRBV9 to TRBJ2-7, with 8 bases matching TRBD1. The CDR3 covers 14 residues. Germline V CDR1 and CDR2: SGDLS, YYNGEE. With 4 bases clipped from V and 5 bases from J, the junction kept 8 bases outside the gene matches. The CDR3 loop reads CASSPRQGNNEQYF. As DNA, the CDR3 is TGTGCCAGCAGCCCTCGACAGGGGAACAACGAGCAGTACTTC.

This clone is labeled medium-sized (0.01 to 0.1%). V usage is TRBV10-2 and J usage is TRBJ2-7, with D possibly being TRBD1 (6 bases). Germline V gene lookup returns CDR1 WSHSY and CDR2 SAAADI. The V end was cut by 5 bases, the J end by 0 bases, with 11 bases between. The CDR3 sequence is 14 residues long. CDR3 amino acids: CASSTGFVSYEQYF. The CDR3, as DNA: TGCGCCAGCAGTACAGGGTTTGTCTCCTACGAGCAGTACTTC.

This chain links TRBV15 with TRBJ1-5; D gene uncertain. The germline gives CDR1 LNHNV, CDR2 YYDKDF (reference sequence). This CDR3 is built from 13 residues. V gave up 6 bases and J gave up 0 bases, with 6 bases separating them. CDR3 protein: CATSAVSNQPQHF. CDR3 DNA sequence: TGTGCCACCAGTGCGGTTAGCAATCAGCCCCAGCATTTT. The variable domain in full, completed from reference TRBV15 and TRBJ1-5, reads DAMVIQNPRYQVTQFGKPVTLSCSQTLNHNVMYWYQQKSSQAPKLLFHYYDKDFNNEADTPDNFQSRRPNTSFCFLDIRSPGLGDTAMYLCATSAVSNQPQHFGDGTRLSIL.

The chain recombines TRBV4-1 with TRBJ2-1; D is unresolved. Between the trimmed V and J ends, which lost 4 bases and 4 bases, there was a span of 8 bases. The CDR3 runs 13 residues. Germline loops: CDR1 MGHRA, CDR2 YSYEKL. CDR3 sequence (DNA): TGCGCCAGCAGCCGACTCTTATACAATGAGCAGTTCTTC. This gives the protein CASSRLLYNEQFF.

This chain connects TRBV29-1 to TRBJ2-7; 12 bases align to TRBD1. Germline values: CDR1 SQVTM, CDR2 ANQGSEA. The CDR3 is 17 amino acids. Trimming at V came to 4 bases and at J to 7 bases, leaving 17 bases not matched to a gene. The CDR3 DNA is TGCAGCGTTGGCCAGCCCCTCCGGGACAGGGGGCTCTGGGAGCAGTACTTC. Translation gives CSVGQPLRDRGLWEQYF.

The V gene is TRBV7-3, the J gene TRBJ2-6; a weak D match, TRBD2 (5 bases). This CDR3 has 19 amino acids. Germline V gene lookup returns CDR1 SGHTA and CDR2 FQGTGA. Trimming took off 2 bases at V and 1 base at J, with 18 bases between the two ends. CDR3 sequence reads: CASSLALAGLPSGANVLTF. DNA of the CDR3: TGTGCCAGCAGCTTAGCCCTCGCCGGACTCCCGTCTGGGGCCAACGTCCTGACTTTC.

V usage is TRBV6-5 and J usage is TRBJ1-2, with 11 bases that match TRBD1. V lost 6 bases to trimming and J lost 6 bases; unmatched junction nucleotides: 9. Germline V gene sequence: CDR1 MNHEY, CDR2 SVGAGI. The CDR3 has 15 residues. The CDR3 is CASSSGTGGSHGYTF. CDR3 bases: TGTGCCAGCAGCTCAGGGACAGGGGGTTCGCATGGCTACACCTTC.

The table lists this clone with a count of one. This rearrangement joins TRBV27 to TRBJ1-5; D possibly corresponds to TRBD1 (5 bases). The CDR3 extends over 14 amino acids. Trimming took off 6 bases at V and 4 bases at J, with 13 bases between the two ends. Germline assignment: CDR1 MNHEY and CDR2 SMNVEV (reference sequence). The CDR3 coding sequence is TGTGCCAGCAGAGAAGGGGCTGGGAATCAGCCCCAGCATTTT. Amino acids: CASREGAGNQPQHF.

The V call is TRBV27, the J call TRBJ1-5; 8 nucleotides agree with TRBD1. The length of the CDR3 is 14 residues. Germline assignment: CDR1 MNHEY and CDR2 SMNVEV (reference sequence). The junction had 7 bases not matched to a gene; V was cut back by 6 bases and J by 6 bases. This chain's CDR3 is CASSLAGGFQPQHF. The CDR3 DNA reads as TGTGCCAGCAGCCTGGCAGGGGGCTTTCAGCCCCAGCATTTT.

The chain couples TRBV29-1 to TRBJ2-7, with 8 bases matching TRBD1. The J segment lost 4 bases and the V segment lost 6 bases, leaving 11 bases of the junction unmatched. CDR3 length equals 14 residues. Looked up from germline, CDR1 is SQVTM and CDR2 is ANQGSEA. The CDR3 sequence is CSVGSDRGWYEQYF. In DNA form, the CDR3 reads TGCAGCGTGGGATCTGACAGGGGTTGGTACGAGCAGTACTTC.